This T cell receptor (beta chain) was sequenced in a study of shared clonotypes between healthy human individuals. Whole-study findings and limits: The sampled material consisted only of blood, and tissue repertoires are likely to differ.

The test was conducted at deep level. DNA at about 0.2 ug, tens of thousands of T cell genomes, went into sorted-subset replicate PCRs. Repertoires were generated with immunoSEQ multiplex PCR, while TCRdb's copy carries only in-frame clones and drops some. The sample records about 580,000 clones, 95% to 98% being singletons. CD45RO-negative cells were positively selected for CCR7, leaving out terminally differentiated effector memory CD45RA+ cells. Details on this clone: What it binds is unknown. Within the sample, other DNA sequences also encode this same CDR3.

The CDR3 is 11 residues long. The ends were cut back, 4 bases at V and 2 bases at J, with 2 bases in the middle. Germline CDR1 and CDR2: MDHEN and SYDVKM. Sequenced input: naive CD8+ T cells sorted from blood. J is TRBJ1-2 and V is TRBV28; D remains ambiguous. This sequence was found in a young man in good health. For the CDR3, the DNA is TGTGCCAGCAGTTCGAACTATGGCTACACCTTC. Residues: CASSSNYGYTF.